This T cell receptor beta chain was documented in a study of shared clonotypes between healthy human individuals. Overall study findings and caveats: Lower generation probabilities were found for non-shared clonotypes than for those shared by all four donors. A handful of donors shared approximately 5% of their naive CD4 clonotypes. Estimated richness was generally greater in naive than memory subsets.

Sequencing was performed with immunoSEQ multiplex PCR; in TCRdb, only in-frame clones are kept and a portion is missing. The table lists over a million clones, roughly 98% of them singletons. Trimming took off 3 bases at V and 0 bases at J, with 13 bases between the two ends. CDR1 and CDR2 (germline): SGHKS, YYEKEE (reference sequence). The CDR3 runs 15 residues. As for this clone: Its antigen is currently unknown.

Specimen: naive CD4+ T cells sorted from blood. The subset here: CD45RA+ positively selected. The gene calls are TRBV5-5 and TRBJ2-7, with D perhaps matching TRBD1 (5 bases). This receptor was identified in a man between 25 and 39 years old in good health. Here the CDR3 reads CASSSHYRTSYEQYF. The CDR3 bases are TGTGCCAGCAGCTCCCACTACAGGACCTCCTACGAGCAGTACTTC.